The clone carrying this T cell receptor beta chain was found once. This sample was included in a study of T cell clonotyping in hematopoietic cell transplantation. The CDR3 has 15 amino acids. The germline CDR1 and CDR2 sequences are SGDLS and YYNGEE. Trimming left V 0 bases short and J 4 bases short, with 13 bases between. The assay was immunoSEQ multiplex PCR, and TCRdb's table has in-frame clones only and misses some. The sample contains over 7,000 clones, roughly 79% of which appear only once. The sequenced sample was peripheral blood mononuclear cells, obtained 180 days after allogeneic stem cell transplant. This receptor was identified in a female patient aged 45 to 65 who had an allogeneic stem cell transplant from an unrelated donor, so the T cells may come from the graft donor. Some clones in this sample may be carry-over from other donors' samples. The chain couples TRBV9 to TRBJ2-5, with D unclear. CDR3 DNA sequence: TGTGCCAGCAGCGTAGATTCCGGGCGAGGAGAGACCCAGTACTTC. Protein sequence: CASSVDSGRGETQYF. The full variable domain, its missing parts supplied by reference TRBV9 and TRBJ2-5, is DSGVTQTPKHLITATGQRVTLRCSPRSGDLSVYWYQQSLDQGLQFLIQYYNGEERAKGNILERFSAQQFPDLHSELNLSSLELGDSALYFCASSVDSGRGETQYFGPGTRLLVL.